This entry lists 27 T cell receptor beta chains sequenced from one sample in a study of cytomegalovirus exposure and HLA in healthy donors (dated by TCRdb to about 2017). Library construction relied on the immunoSEQ multiplex PCR assay. For the multiplex PCR, a mixture combining 60 forward primers for TCR Vbeta segments and 13 reverse primers for TCR Jbeta segments was used. TCRdb stores this immuneACCESS table with in-frame sequences only. Part of the clones is absent; in the studies checked, under half of the shortfall reflects unresolved V genes, and no reason is known for the rest. This sample comprises 160,000 or so clones, 77% of them detected only once. The ten largest clones capture roughly 2% of the sample. The specimen sequenced was PBMCs. The receptors shown here come from a man aged 45-60 years in good health and CMV-seropositive.

The CDR3: CASSFTGQRASTDTQYF. CDR3 coding DNA: TGTGCCAGCAGCTTCACGGGACAGAGAGCTAGCACAGATACGCAGTATTTT. V is TRBV5-5 and J is TRBJ2-3, with 7 positions matching TRBD1. Germline assignment: CDR1 SGHKS and CDR2 YYEKEE (reference sequence). The junction had 9 bases not matched to a gene; V was cut back by 2 bases and J by 0 bases. The CDR3 extends over 17 amino acids.

The chain carries TRBV7-9 and TRBJ2-2; D is unclear. Trimming removed 5 bases from V and 5 bases from J, with 15 bases in between. Germline V CDR1 and CDR2: SEHNR, FQNEAQ (reference sequence). This CDR3 has 15 residues. CDR3 amino acids: CASSRSIPGTGELFF. In DNA, the CDR3 is TGTGCCAGCAGCCGTTCCATACCAGGAACCGGGGAGCTGTTTTTT.

The chain links TRBV5-1 to TRBJ2-7, with D perhaps matching TRBD2 (6 bases). Germline V gene sequence: CDR1 SGHRS, CDR2 YFSETQ. With 7 bases removed from V and 4 bases from J, the gap between germline ends came to 15 bases. This CDR3 region has 13 residues. CDR3 sequence reads: CASYRDSNYEQYF. CDR3 in DNA: TGCGCCAGCTACCGGGACTCCAATTACGAGCAGTACTTC. Supplemented by reference TRBV5-1 and TRBJ2-7, the full variable domain reads KAGVTQTPRYLIKTRGQQVTLSCSPISGHRSVSWYQQTPGQGLQFLFEYFSETQRNKGNFPGRFSGRQFSNSRSEMNVSTLELGDSALYLCASYRDSNYEQYFGPGTRLTVT.

The chain has TRBV7-2 and TRBJ2-7; TRBD1 aligns across 8 bases. This CDR3 contains 14 residues. From germline, CDR1 is SGHTA and CDR2 FQGNSA. V shed 5 bases and J 2 bases; nucleotides not matched to a gene: 5. CDR3 residues: CASSDGTGAYEQYF. CDR3 DNA: TGTGCCAGCAGCGACGGGACAGGTGCCTACGAGCAGTACTTC.

The rearrangement joins TRBV7-2 to TRBJ2-1, with 11 bases identical to TRBD2. The J segment lost 4 bases and the V segment lost 5 bases, leaving 7 bases of the junction unmatched. Looked up from germline, CDR1 is SGHTA and CDR2 is FQGNSA. The length of the CDR3 is 16 residues. The CDR3 here is CASSQQLAGGYNEQFF. DNA of the CDR3: TGTGCCAGCAGCCAACAGCTAGCGGGGGGTTACAATGAGCAGTTCTTC.

The chain links TRBV19 to TRBJ2-6, with 8 bases aligning to TRBD1. The CDR3 loop spans 16 amino acids. Germline CDR1 LNHDA, CDR2 SQIVND (reference sequence). With V trimmed by 4 bases and J by 4 bases, 6 bases remained unmatched. CDR3 sequence reads: CASSRQGAGGANVLTF. The CDR3 coding sequence is TGTGCCAGTAGTAGGCAGGGGGCGGGCGGGGCCAACGTCCTGACTTTC.

The chain combines TRBV4-3 with TRBJ1-1; weak D call: TRBD1 (6 bases). Germline V gene lookup returns CDR1 LGHNA and CDR2 YSLEER. CDR3 length: 16 residues. V lost 0 bases, J lost 3 bases, and 14 bases lay in between. The CDR3 nucleotides read TGCGCCAGCAGCCAAGAGAGGACAGTGGCGTACACTGAAGCTTTCTTT. Amino acid sequence: CASSQERTVAYTEAFF.

The chain couples TRBV20-1 to TRBJ2-7, with D unresolved. V shed 5 bases and J shed 2 bases, with 7 bases lying between them. CDR3 length: 11 residues. Germline assignment: CDR1 DFQATT and CDR2 SNEGSKA (reference sequence). This CDR3 reads CSAFSTYEQYF. The CDR3 nucleotides read TGCAGTGCTTTCAGTACCTACGAGCAGTACTTC.

The chain couples TRBV5-1 to TRBJ1-2, with TRBD1 matching 8 bases. Germline values: CDR1 SGHRS, CDR2 YFSETQ. With V trimmed by 0 bases and J by 5 bases, 3 bases remained unmatched. The CDR3 has 14 residues. The CDR3 here is CASSLDGQGYGYTF. The CDR3 bases are TGCGCCAGCAGCTTGGATGGACAGGGATATGGCTACACCTTC.

The rearrangement uses TRBV2 and TRBJ1-2; TRBD1 is a possible D gene (5 bases). V gave up 5 bases and J gave up 5 bases, with 9 bases separating them. The germline gives CDR1 SNHLY, CDR2 FYNNEI. The CDR3 loop spans 12 amino acids. The CDR3 DNA reads as TGTGCCAGCAGTTCCCAGGGATATGGCTACACCTTC. Translating it yields CASSSQGYGYTF. The whole variable domain, filled in from reference TRBV2 and TRBJ1-2, reads EPEVTQTPSHQVTQMGQEVILRCVPISNHLYFYWYRQILGQKVEFLVSFYNNEISEKSEIFDDQFSVERPDGSNFTLKIRSTKLEDSAMYFCASSSQGYGYTFGSGTRLTVV.

This clone occurred a few times. V gene TRBV5-1 combines with J gene TRBJ2-6; D not resolved. The CDR3 has 15 residues. The germline gives CDR1 SGHRS, CDR2 YFSETQ. Trimming took off 2 bases at V and 0 bases at J, with 6 bases between the two ends. CDR3 sequence reads: CASSFDTSGANVLTF. The CDR3, as DNA: TGCGCCAGCAGCTTCGACACCTCTGGGGCCAACGTCCTGACTTTC.

The chain carries TRBV18 and TRBJ1-1; 7 bases are a match to TRBD1. This CDR3 region has 15 residues. Per germline, CDR1 KGHSH and CDR2 LQKENI. V dropped 6 bases and J dropped 8; count of bases not matched to a gene: 15. The CDR3 protein is CASSQGRQGGSEAFF. DNA for the CDR3: TGTGCCAGCTCGCAGGGTCGACAGGGAGGTTCCGAAGCTTTCTTT.

V usage is TRBV5-4 and J usage is TRBJ2-3; 7 bases fit TRBD2. The J segment lost 0 bases and the V segment lost 4 bases, leaving 8 bases of the junction unmatched. CDR1 and CDR2 from the germline V gene are SGHNT and YYREEE (reference sequence). CDR3 length: 16 amino acids. Here the CDR3 reads CASSPGGSGSTDTQYF. The CDR3 DNA is TGTGCCAGCAGCCCGGGTGGTAGCGGGAGCACAGATACGCAGTATTTT.

V usage is TRBV4-2 and J usage is TRBJ2-1; 9 bases are a match to TRBD2. The V and J ends lost 6 bases and 4 bases, in that order; junction bases with no gene match: 4. CDR1 LGHNA and CDR2 YNFKEQ come from the germline V gene. CDR3 length: 14 residues. CDR3 nucleotide sequence: TGTGCCAGCAGGGCGGGGGGGCAGTACAATGAGCAGTTCTTC. Protein product: CASRAGGQYNEQFF.

This sequence joins TRBV7-9 and TRBJ1-2; the D is unclear. This CDR3 is 13 amino acids long. Germline V CDR1 and CDR2: SEHNR, FQNEAQ (reference sequence). The germline V and J ends were trimmed by 3 bases and 4 bases, with 9 bases remaining between them. The CDR3, as DNA: TGTGCCAGCAGCTTTATGCAGATCTATGGCTACACCTTC. Its protein is CASSFMQIYGYTF.

The chain links TRBV2 to TRBJ2-5; D is perhaps TRBD1 (7 bases). V was cut by 1 base and J by 8 bases, with 17 bases left in between. Germline V gives CDR1 SNHLY, CDR2 FYNNEI. This CDR3 spans 15 amino acids. The CDR3 nucleotides are TGTGCCAGCAGTGAAGTGGCAGGGGGGCAAGGAACCCAGTACTTC. As protein: CASSEVAGGQGTQYF.

V usage is TRBV7-9 and J usage is TRBJ2-3; the match to TRBD2 covers 10 bases. The CDR3 spans 14 residues. The V gene's germline CDR1 is SEHNR and CDR2 FQNEAQ (reference sequence). The ends lost 6 bases at V and 4 bases at J; junction bases unmatched: 4. CDR3 loop: CASSYSGGPDTQYF. The CDR3 DNA is TGTGCCAGCAGTTATAGCGGGGGGCCAGATACGCAGTATTTT.

The chain recombines TRBV4-1 with TRBJ2-5, with TRBD2 matching 10 bases. V lost 6 bases and J lost 6; bases outside the gene matches: 10. CDR3 length: 15 amino acids. Germline CDR1 reads MGHRA; CDR2 reads YSYEKL. For the CDR3, the DNA is TGCGCCAGCAGTTTCAGCGGGGGGGCGGTCCAGACCCAGTACTTC. This codes for CASSFSGGAVQTQYF.

This clone was recorded once. V gene TRBV15 combines with J gene TRBJ2-5; D ambiguous. The CDR3 has 12 amino acids. Per the germline V gene, CDR1 is LNHNV and CDR2 is YYDKDF (reference sequence). The V and J ends lost 1 base and 5 bases respectively, with 5 bases between them. The CDR3 is CATSRAQETQYF. For the CDR3, the DNA is TGTGCCACCAGCAGAGCACAGGAGACCCAGTACTTC.

The sample holds one count of this clone. The chain links TRBV29-1 to TRBJ1-5, with a possible D match to TRBD1 (6 bases). V was trimmed by 7 bases and J by 7 bases, leaving 14 bases between them. The CDR3 totals 12 residues. Germline assignment: CDR1 SQVTM and CDR2 ANQGSEA. CDR3 sequence (DNA): TGCAGCGCTGGGCAACAGGGACAGCCCCAGCATTTT. This sequence encodes CSAGQQGQPQHF.

This clone was observed a few times. This chain joins TRBV18 and TRBJ2-5, with 7 bases fitting TRBD1. The V gene end was trimmed by 6 bases and the J gene end by 1 base; junction bases not matched to a gene: 2. CDR3 length: 13 residues. CDR1 is KGHSH, CDR2 LQKENI, per germline. CDR3 DNA sequence: TGTGCCAGCTCTCGGGACAGCCAAGAGACCCAGTACTTC. Its protein is CASSRDSQETQYF.

The J gene is TRBJ1-5, the V gene TRBV27; the D gene is possibly TRBD1 (6 bases). The CDR3 has 15 amino acids. Deletions cut 6 bases from V and 4 bases from J, with 16 bases between. Germline CDR1 reads MNHEY; CDR2 reads SMNVEV (reference sequence). This CDR3 reads CASSPTGRWNQPQHF. CDR3 DNA: TGTGCCAGCAGCCCTACAGGGAGATGGAATCAGCCCCAGCATTTT.

V usage is TRBV6-5 and J usage is TRBJ1-2; no firm D call. Germline-derived CDR1 and CDR2 are MNHEY and SVGAGI. V was clipped by 7 bases and J by 4 bases, with 10 bases between them. This CDR3 contains 12 residues. CDR3 in amino acids: CASTTVGYGYTF. The CDR3 DNA reads TGTGCCAGCACCACAGTCGGCTATGGCTACACCTTC.

The V gene is TRBV5-1, the J gene TRBJ2-7, with 7 bases lining up with TRBD2. The CDR3 is 14 amino acids. Germline-derived CDR1 and CDR2 are SGHRS and YFSETQ. The V segment lost 0 bases and the J segment 7 bases; nucleotides outside the gene matches: 7. The CDR3 loop is CASSLGGLGSEQYF. The CDR3 coding sequence is TGCGCCAGCAGCTTGGGAGGACTAGGGAGTGAGCAGTACTTC.

The chain is built from TRBV4-2 and TRBJ1-1; the D gene is possibly TRBD1 (5 bases). This CDR3 has 15 residues. V dropped 4 bases and J dropped 0 bases, with 12 bases sitting between them. Germline CDR1 LGHNA, CDR2 YNFKEQ. The CDR3 loop is CASSPSRQLNTEAFF. The CDR3 DNA reads TGTGCCAGCAGCCCTTCCCGACAGTTGAACACTGAAGCTTTCTTT.

V is TRBV28 and J is TRBJ2-6; unclear D gene. The germline gives CDR1 MDHEN, CDR2 SYDVKM. There are 18 residues in the CDR3. Trimming stripped 5 bases from V and 0 bases from J, with 17 bases between. In nucleotides, the CDR3 is TGTGCCAGCAGTCTCCGCCCGACTCTGAGCTCTGGGGCCAACGTCCTGACTTTC. Its protein product is CASSLRPTLSSGANVLTF. The full variable domain, completed using reference TRBV28 and TRBJ2-6, is DVKVTQSSRYLVKRTGEKVFLECVQDMDHENMFWYRQDPGLGLRLIYFSYDVKMKEKGDIPEGYSVSREKKERFSLILESASTNQTSMYLCASSLRPTLSSGANVLTFGAGSRLTVL.

This rearrangement joins TRBV10-1 to TRBJ2-5, with TRBD2 matching 11 bases. The CDR3 length is 15 residues. V dropped 5 bases and J dropped 5; count of bases not matched to a gene: 7. CDR1 and CDR2 (germline): WNHNN, SYGVQD (reference sequence). This chain's CDR3 is CASSHLAGGRETQYF. The CDR3 bases are TGCGCCAGCAGTCATCTAGCGGGGGGTCGGGAGACCCAGTACTTC.